Included here is one TCR beta chain sequence, with context. The data were obtained in a study of PD-L1 blockade in urothelial cancer. Study details: At 6 weeks and at 3 weeks (second dose) after treatment start, blood was analyzed. T cells were recovered from blood samples at a median of approximately 150,000.

The assay was immunoSEQ multiplex PCR, and TCRdb's table has in-frame clones only and misses some. The sample has more than 55,000 clones; 70% to 90% are singletons. Germline values: CDR1 SGHNT, CDR2 YYREEE (reference sequence). Trimming shortened V by 0 bases and J by 4 bases, and 11 bases separated the two germline ends. The CDR3 spans 15 residues. The chain carries TRBV5-4 and TRBJ2-1, with D maybe TRBD2 (5 bases). This material consisted of PBMCs, taken around atezolizumab (anti-PD-L1) treatment. The TCR was taken from a man between 45 and 60 years old with urothelial cancer. In DNA, the CDR3 is TGTGCCAGCAGCTTGGGAGGGAGCGATTACAATGAGCAGTTCTTC. Translating gives CASSLGGSDYNEQFF.